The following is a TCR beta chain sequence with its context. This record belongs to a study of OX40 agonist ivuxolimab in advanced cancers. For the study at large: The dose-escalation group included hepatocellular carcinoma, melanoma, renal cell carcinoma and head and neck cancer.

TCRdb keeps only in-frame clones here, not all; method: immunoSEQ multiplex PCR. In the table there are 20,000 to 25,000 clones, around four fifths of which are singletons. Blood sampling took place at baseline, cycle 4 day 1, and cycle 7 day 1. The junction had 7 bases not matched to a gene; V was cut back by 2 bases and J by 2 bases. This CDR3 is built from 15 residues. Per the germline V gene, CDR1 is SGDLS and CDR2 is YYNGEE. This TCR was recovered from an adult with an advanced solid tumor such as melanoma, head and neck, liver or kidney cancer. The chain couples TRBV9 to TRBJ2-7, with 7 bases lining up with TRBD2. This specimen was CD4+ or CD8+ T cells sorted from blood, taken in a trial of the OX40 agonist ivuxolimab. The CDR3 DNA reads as TGTGCCAGCAGCGTTTCTGCGACTAGCACCTACGAGCAGTACTTC. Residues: CASSVSATSTYEQYF.